This record covers a single T cell receptor (beta chain). The sample is drawn from a study of blood T cell repertoires in COVID-19. The CDR3 is 15 amino acids. Germline V CDR1 and CDR2: SGHTA, FQGNSA. Cohorts were assigned according to the clinical history that participants reported. TCRdb keeps only in-frame clones here, not all; method: immunoSEQ multiplex PCR. The sample has some 160,000 clones, roughly 88% seen once. This receptor was taken from a woman between 50 and 59 years old who had recovered from COVID-19. The V gene is TRBV7-2, the J gene TRBJ2-7; 7 bases are a match to TRBD2. The closer fit of TRBJ2-1 to the DNA end suggests the J call may be wrong. Specimen: PBMCs or T cells enriched from blood (not recorded which). The CDR3 loop is CASSLGAGPLYEQFF. The DNA of the CDR3 is TGTGCCAGCAGCTTAGGAGCGGGACCCCTCTACGAGCAGTTCTTC.